This passage covers 31 T cell receptor beta chains from one sample sequenced in a study of cytomegalovirus exposure and HLA in healthy donors (dated 2017 in TCRdb). The library was built by means of the immunoSEQ multiplex PCR assay. A mixture of 60 forward primers for TCR Vbeta segments and 13 reverse primers for TCR Jbeta segments was used in the multiplex PCR. TCRdb obtained this table from immuneACCESS and retained in-frame rearrangements with V and J assigned. These tables miss some clones; where compared with another copy, unresolved V genes account for less than half of the shortfall, and the remainder is unexplained. This sample is represented by more than 150,000 clones; approximately 81% of them were singletons. The leading ten clones occupy 1% to 1.5% of the sample. The specimen was PBMCs. These receptors were collected from a middle-aged man in good health and CMV-seropositive.

This clone appeared a single time. The J gene is TRBJ2-1, the V gene TRBV15; D is possibly TRBD2 (6 bases). Germline values: CDR1 LNHNV, CDR2 YYDKDF (reference sequence). The CDR3 is 14 residues long. The V end lost 1 base, the J end lost 5 bases, and 9 bases lay between the germline ends. The CDR3 coding sequence is TGTGCCACCAGCAGAGCCGGGGGTAACAATGAGCAGTTCTTC. Translated, it gives CATSRAGGNNEQFF.

This clone turned up a few times. V gene TRBV2 combines with J gene TRBJ2-5, with D maybe TRBD1 (6 bases). The CDR3 totals 16 residues. V lost 0 bases, J lost 5 bases, and 16 bases lay in between. Germline CDR1 SNHLY, CDR2 FYNNEI. The CDR3 region has the DNA TGTGCCAGCAGTGAAGCGCAGTATGGGGGCTACGAGACCCAGTACTTC. This translates into CASSEAQYGGYETQYF.

This clone has more than one count but fewer than ten. The chain employs TRBV27 and TRBJ2-7; the D gene is possibly TRBD2 (5 bases). In germline, CDR1 is MNHEY, CDR2 SMNVEV (reference sequence). Trimming shortened V by 10 bases and J by 3 bases, and 19 bases separated the two germline ends. This CDR3 contains 14 residues. The CDR3 DNA follows: TGTGCCACCGCGGGTGGGAGCCAAATCTACGAGCAGTACTTC. Encoded protein: CATAGGSQIYEQYF.

This clone has just a few counts. This sequence joins TRBV6-5 and TRBJ1-2, with 7 bases lining up with TRBD1. The germline CDR1 and CDR2 sequences are MNHEY and SVGAGI. The V and J ends lost 6 bases and 6 bases, in that order; junction bases with no gene match: 7. CDR3 size: 13 residues. The CDR3: CASRQTGRNGYTF. The CDR3 nucleotides read TGTGCCAGCAGGCAGACAGGGAGGAATGGCTACACCTTC.

This chain uses TRBV7-9 with TRBJ1-1; D remains unclear. V was cut by 5 bases and J by 10 bases, with 14 bases left in between. This CDR3 has 12 residues. Germline CDR1 reads SEHNR; CDR2 reads FQNEAQ (reference sequence). The CDR3 region is CASSLDSGAAFF. CDR3 in DNA: TGTGCCAGCAGCCTCGATTCGGGAGCAGCTTTCTTT. Filled out from reference TRBV7-9 and TRBJ1-1, the complete variable domain reads DTGVSQNPRHKITKRGQNVTFRCDPISEHNRLYWYRQTLGQGPEFLTYFQNEAQLEKSRLLSDRFSAERPKGSFSTLEIQRTEQGDSAMYLCASSLDSGAAFFGQGTRLTVV.

This clone was found once. This sequence joins TRBV4-2 and TRBJ2-6; 8 nucleotides align to TRBD1. CDR1 and CDR2 from the germline V gene are LGHNA and YNFKEQ. Trimming took 4 bases from V and 1 from J; bases not matched to a gene: 6. The CDR3 loop spans 17 amino acids. CDR3 coding DNA: TGTGCCAGCAGCCGAGACAGGGGTCTATCTGGGGCCAACGTCCTGACTTTC. Translated, it gives CASSRDRGLSGANVLTF.

J is TRBJ2-7 and V is TRBV6-6; 8 nucleotides line up with TRBD1. The junction had 11 bases not matched to a gene; V was cut back by 6 bases and J by 1 base. CDR1 is MNHNY and CDR2 is SVGAGI in the germline V gene (reference sequence). The CDR3 contains 16 residues. CDR3 sequence reads: CASSSPARGQSYEQYF. The CDR3 bases are TGTGCCAGCAGCTCCCCTGCCAGGGGGCAATCCTACGAGCAGTACTTC.

V and J are TRBV18 and TRBJ1-1, with D maybe TRBD1 (5 bases). This CDR3 is 15 amino acids long. Germline V lookup: CDR1 KGHSH, CDR2 LQKENI. The V end was cut by 6 bases, the J end by 1 base, with 15 bases between. The CDR3 DNA reads TGTGCCAGCTCCCCCCGGGAGGGGCGGAACACTGAAGCTTTCTTT. It specifies CASSPREGRNTEAFF. Filled out from reference TRBV18 and TRBJ1-1, the complete variable domain reads NAGVMQNPRHLVRRRGQEARLRCSPMKGHSHVYWYRQLPEEGLKFMVYLQKENIIDESGMPKERFSAEFPKEGPSILRIQQVVRGDSAAYFCASSPREGRNTEAFFGQGTRLTVV.

The chain combines TRBV10-3 with TRBJ2-5; 9 positions agree with TRBD2. Germline loops: CDR1 ENHRY, CDR2 SYGVKD. Losses at the gene ends were 4 bases for V and 5 bases for J; bases not matched to a gene: 11. The CDR3 totals 16 residues. CDR3 sequence: CAISGPSGTTRETQYF. Written as DNA, the CDR3 is TGTGCCATCAGTGGTCCTAGCGGGACCACAAGGGAGACCCAGTACTTC.

The rearrangement joins TRBV7-2 to TRBJ2-7, with D maybe TRBD1 (5 bases). The CDR3 extends over 12 amino acids. V dropped 3 bases and J dropped 3 bases, with 6 bases sitting between them. Germline CDR1 SGHTA, CDR2 FQGNSA. The DNA of the CDR3 is TGTGCCAGCAGCTTCCAGGGCTACGAGCAGTACTTC. It yields the protein CASSFQGYEQYF.

The CDR3 region is CASSLAYRGNNEQFF. CDR3 DNA sequence: TGTGCCAGCAGCTTAGCGTACAGGGGTAACAATGAGCAGTTCTTC. The rearrangement links TRBV11-3 to TRBJ2-1; 7 nucleotides match TRBD1. This CDR3 is 15 amino acids long. From germline, CDR1 is SGHNT and CDR2 YENEEA. V gave up 1 base and J gave up 5 bases; unmatched junction bases: 5.

The chain combines TRBV5-6 with TRBJ1-2; D possibly corresponds to TRBD1 (6 bases). The ends were cut back, 4 bases at V and 0 bases at J, with 13 bases in the middle. Per the germline V gene, CDR1 is SGHDT and CDR2 is YYEEEE. The CDR3 extends over 15 amino acids. The CDR3 region has the DNA TGTGCCAGCAGCCCCGGACAGAATGCTAACTATGGCTACACCTTC. Translated: CASSPGQNANYGYTF.

In its sample, this clone was seen a few times. The rearrangement joins TRBV27 to TRBJ2-7; 12 nucleotides line up with TRBD2. The CDR3 has 15 residues. Germline CDR1 is MNHEY and CDR2 is SMNVEV (reference sequence). V dropped 7 bases and J dropped 2; count of bases not matched to a gene: 6. The CDR3 region has the DNA TGTGCCAGCACCGGACTAGCGGGGCCAACCTACGAGCAGTACTTC. Translation: CASTGLAGPTYEQYF.

This sequence joins TRBV7-9 and TRBJ1-5, with D perhaps TRBD1 (5 bases). V shed 7 bases and J shed 5 bases, with 15 bases lying between them. The CDR3 totals 14 residues. CDR1 is SEHNR, CDR2 FQNEAQ, per germline (reference sequence). The CDR3 loop reads CASTDGGGDQPQHF. CDR3 sequence (DNA): TGTGCCAGCACCGATGGGGGAGGGGATCAGCCCCAGCATTTT.

Note on this clone: Other nucleotide sequences in the sample specify the same CDR3. The CDR3 DNA sequence: TGCGCCAGCAGCTCCGGGGGGGCCGGAAACACCATATATTTT. Protein sequence: CASSSGGAGNTIYF. This rearrangement joins TRBV5-1 to TRBJ1-3; D may be TRBD1 (6 bases). Trimming cost V 3 bases and J 4 bases, with 11 bases left between them. CDR1 SGHRS and CDR2 YFSETQ come from the germline V gene. CDR3 length: 14 amino acids.

The chain combines TRBV28 with TRBJ1-5; TRBD1 aligns across 8 bases. This CDR3 has 16 amino acids. CDR1 MDHEN and CDR2 SYDVKM come from the germline V gene. J lost 6 bases, V lost 5 bases, and 12 bases had no gene match. In nucleotides, the CDR3 is TGTGCCAGCAGTCCTAACGTCAGGGGGCTTGGTCAGCCCCAGCATTTT. Translated: CASSPNVRGLGQPQHF.

The rearrangement joins TRBV15 to TRBJ1-2; D might be TRBD1 (6 bases). Looked up from germline, CDR1 is LNHNV and CDR2 is YYDKDF (reference sequence). There are 14 residues in the CDR3. Trimming took off 0 bases at V and 5 bases at J, with 10 bases between the two ends. CDR3 protein: CATSREQGPYGYTF. The CDR3 region has the DNA TGTGCCACCAGCAGAGAACAGGGCCCGTATGGCTACACCTTC.

This clone was seen only once. The chain couples TRBV6-1 to TRBJ2-1; D is perhaps TRBD2 (5 bases). Germline lookup yields CDR1 MNHNS and CDR2 SASEGT. The CDR3 has 14 residues. Trimming took off 0 bases at V and 9 bases at J, with 12 bases between the two ends. The DNA for the CDR3 is TGTGCCAGCAGTGAAGCGAATCGACGGGGTGAGCAGTTCTTC. Translation: CASSEANRRGEQFF.

The chain recombines TRBV28 with TRBJ1-1; possibly TRBD1 for D (6 bases). The ends were cut back, 7 bases at V and 1 base at J, with 7 bases in the middle. Germline values: CDR1 MDHEN, CDR2 SYDVKM. The CDR3 loop spans 12 amino acids. The CDR3 loop is CASKGQNTEAFF. The CDR3 DNA reads as TGTGCCAGCAAGGGACAGAACACTGAAGCTTTCTTT.

Written as DNA, the CDR3 is TGTGCCAGCAGCGTAGGACTAGCGGGAGGGTCGGCTACGGGCTACGAGCAGTACTTC. Its translation: CASSVGLAGGSATGYEQYF. V usage is TRBV9 and J usage is TRBJ2-7; the match to TRBD2 covers 14 bases. V lost 0 bases and J lost 3; bases outside the gene matches: 11. There are 19 residues in the CDR3. Germline V gene lookup returns CDR1 SGDLS and CDR2 YYNGEE.

The chain links TRBV5-1 to TRBJ1-1; possible D gene TRBD1, 5 bases. V lost 3 bases to trimming and J lost 6 bases, with 15 bases between them. The length of the CDR3 is 14 residues. Germline loops: CDR1 SGHRS, CDR2 YFSETQ. In DNA, the CDR3 is TGCGCCAGCAGCTCGGCGGGGCGGTCGCCTGAAGCTTTCTTT. It encodes CASSSAGRSPEAFF. Full variable domain (remainder filled in from reference TRBV5-1 and TRBJ1-1): KAGVTQTPRYLIKTRGQQVTLSCSPISGHRSVSWYQQTPGQGLQFLFEYFSETQRNKGNFPGRFSGRQFSNSRSEMNVSTLELGDSALYLCASSSAGRSPEAFFGQGTRLTVV.

The chain uses TRBV6-5 and TRBJ2-7; 9 nucleotides line up with TRBD1. The germline V gene has CDR1 MNHEY and CDR2 SVGAGI. The CDR3 covers 14 residues. V lost 3 bases and J lost 1; bases outside the gene matches: 1. CDR3 nucleotide sequence: TGTGCCAGCAGTTATGGACAGGGGTCCTACGAGCAGTACTTC. Its translation is CASSYGQGSYEQYF.

The chain is built from TRBV7-2 and TRBJ1-2; D uncertain. V was trimmed by 5 bases and J by 1 base, leaving 14 bases between them. CDR3 length equals 15 residues. The germline CDR1 and CDR2 sequences are SGHTA and FQGNSA. The CDR3 bases are TGTGCCAGCAGCCCAGGAGGCAGCCTTAACTATGGCTACACCTTC. Residues: CASSPGGSLNYGYTF.

V gene TRBV4-1 combines with J gene TRBJ1-5; D unresolved. This CDR3 spans 16 amino acids. CDR1 is MGHRA, CDR2 YSYEKL, per germline. V lost 6 bases, J lost 4 bases, and 19 bases lay in between. The CDR3: CASRSIRGRGNQPQHF. In DNA form, the CDR3 reads TGCGCCAGCAGAAGCATCCGAGGTCGGGGAAATCAGCCCCAGCATTTT.

The CDR3 DNA sequence: TGTGCCAGCACCTCGCGAGGGCCAAGAGAAGCTTTCTTT. Residues: CASTSRGPREAFF. J is TRBJ1-1 and V is TRBV13; no reliable D call. The CDR3 loop spans 13 amino acids. From germline, CDR1 is PRHDT and CDR2 FYEKMQ (reference sequence). V was clipped by 7 bases and J by 8 bases, with 17 bases between them.

This clone was seen a handful of times. The chain joins TRBV6-6 to TRBJ2-1, with 8 nucleotides matching TRBD2. Per the germline V gene, CDR1 is MNHNY and CDR2 is SVGAGI (reference sequence). The ends lost 0 bases at V and 5 bases at J; junction bases unmatched: 6. The CDR3 has 16 residues. The CDR3 DNA follows: TGTGCCAGCAGTTACTCGAAAGCGGGGGTTAACAATGAGCAGTTCTTC. This codes for CASSYSKAGVNNEQFF.

This clone was recorded only once. This chain uses TRBV30 with TRBJ1-2, with 7 bases matching TRBD1. The junction had 7 bases not matched to a gene; V was cut back by 4 bases and J by 2 bases. The CDR3 contains 14 residues. The germline V gene has CDR1 GTSNPN and CDR2 SVGIG (reference sequence). CDR3 nucleotides: TGTGCCTGGAATCCGGCAGGGGGAAACTATGGCTACACCTTC. Protein sequence: CAWNPAGGNYGYTF.

V usage is TRBV16 and J usage is TRBJ1-1; D is uncertain. V dropped 4 bases and J dropped 1 base, with 10 bases sitting between them. The CDR3 spans 14 residues. Germline V gene lookup returns CDR1 KGHSY and CDR2 FQNENV. The CDR3 region is CASSLAARNTEAFF. DNA of the CDR3: TGTGCCAGCAGCCTAGCCGCACGGAACACTGAAGCTTTCTTT. The full variable domain, rest sourced from reference TRBV16 and TRBJ1-1, is GEEVAQTPKHLVRGEGQKAKLYCAPIKGHSYVFWYQQVLKNEFKFLISFQNENVFDETGMPKERFSAKCLPNSPCSLEIQATKLEDSAVYFCASSLAARNTEAFFGQGTRLTVV.

The chain couples TRBV2 to TRBJ1-5, with 8 bases matching TRBD1. J lost 6 bases, V lost 8 bases, and 6 bases had no gene match. This CDR3 spans 13 amino acids. Germline V lookup: CDR1 SNHLY, CDR2 FYNNEI. The CDR3 DNA sequence: TGTGCCAGCGGGGGACAGGTCAGTCAGCCCCAGCATTTT. This sequence encodes CASGGQVSQPQHF.

This chain connects TRBV30 to TRBJ1-1; D not certain. Germline-derived CDR1 and CDR2 are GTSNPN and SVGIG (reference sequence). Trimming took 3 bases from V and 3 from J, leaving 5 bases between them. The CDR3 extends over 11 amino acids. The CDR3 DNA is TGTGCCTGGAGCGTCTACACTGAAGCTTTCTTT. Its protein product is CAWSVYTEAFF.

The CDR3: CASSLQFYEQYF. The CDR3 DNA is TGTGCCAGCAGCTTACAATTCTACGAGCAGTACTTC. The chain is built from TRBV5-6 and TRBJ2-7, with D unclear. CDR1 is SGHDT, CDR2 YYEEEE, per germline. Deletions cut 2 bases from V and 3 bases from J, with 6 bases between. This CDR3 comprises 12 residues.